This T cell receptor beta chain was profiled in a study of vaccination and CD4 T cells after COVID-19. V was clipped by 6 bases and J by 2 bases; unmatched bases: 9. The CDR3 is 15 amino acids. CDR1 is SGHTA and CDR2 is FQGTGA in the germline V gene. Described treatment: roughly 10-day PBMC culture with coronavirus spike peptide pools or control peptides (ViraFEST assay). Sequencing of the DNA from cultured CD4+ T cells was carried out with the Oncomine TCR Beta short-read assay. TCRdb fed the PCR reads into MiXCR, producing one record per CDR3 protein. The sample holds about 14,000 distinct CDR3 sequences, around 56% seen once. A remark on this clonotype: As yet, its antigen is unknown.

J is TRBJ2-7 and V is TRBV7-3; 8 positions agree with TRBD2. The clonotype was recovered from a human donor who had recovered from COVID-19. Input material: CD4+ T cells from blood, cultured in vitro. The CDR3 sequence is CASRPPGGTTYEQYF. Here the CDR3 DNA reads TGTGCCAGCAGGCCCCCGGGGGGGACAACCTACGAGCAGTACTTC.